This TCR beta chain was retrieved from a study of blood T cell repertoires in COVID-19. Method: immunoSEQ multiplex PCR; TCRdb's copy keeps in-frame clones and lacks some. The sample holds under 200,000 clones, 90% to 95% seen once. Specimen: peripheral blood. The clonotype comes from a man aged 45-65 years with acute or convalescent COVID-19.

The CDR3 DNA is TGTGCCAGCAGTTTATATGACTACAACAATGAGCAGTTCTTC. Translating it yields CASSLYDYNNEQFF. This chain joins TRBV27 and TRBJ2-1; D is perhaps TRBD2 (5 bases). The CDR3 spans 14 residues. Trimming stripped 1 base from V and 5 bases from J, with 9 bases between. The germline V gene encodes CDR1 MNHEY and CDR2 SMNVEV (reference sequence).